Each of the 12 T cell receptor beta chains below was sequenced from the same sample in a study of monozygotic twins with inflammatory bowel disease (dated 2019 in TCRdb). The library was prepared using 5' RACE. The reads were generated on an Illumina HiSeq 2500. TCRdb reprocessed the reads, reporting each CDR3 protein sequence once and no DNA. The table for this sample shows about 300,000 distinct CDR3 sequences. The top ten constitute 5.6% of the sample. Sample: blood. The source of these receptors is a human donor with ulcerative colitis or Crohn's disease, or a healthy co-twin of an affected twin (not recorded which).

The rearrangement uses TRBV5-1 and TRBJ2-3; the TRBD2 assignment by TCRdb is unverifiable without DNA. Germline values: CDR1 SGHRS, CDR2 YFSETQ. The CDR3 is made up of 16 amino acids. CDR3 region: CASSLGTAGSTDTQYF. Full variable domain (missing parts from reference TRBV5-1 and TRBJ2-3): KAGVTQTPRYLIKTRGQQVTLSCSPISGHRSVSWYQQTPGQGLQFLFEYFSETQRNKGNFPGRFSGRQFSNSRSEMNVSTLELGDSALYLCASSLGTAGSTDTQYFGPGTRLTVL.

The genes are TRBV10-2 and TRBJ2-7; TCRdb picks TRBD1, but there is no DNA to check that call. CDR3 length: 13 residues. Germline lookup yields CDR1 WSHSY and CDR2 SAAADI. The CDR3 loop is CASSEAPWYEQYF.

The chain has TRBV7-9 and TRBJ2-4; TCRdb proposes TRBD1, but this gene call is untestable without DNA. The CDR3 is 13 amino acids. Germline V gene data show CDR1 as SEHNR and CDR2 as FQNEAQ (reference sequence). CDR3: CASSKQGGESQYF.

The chain links TRBV12-3 or TRBV12-4 to TRBJ2-1; TCRdb's D call of TRBD1 is untestable without DNA. The CDR3 runs 16 residues. CDR3 in amino acids: CASSFRSSGAMHEQFF.

The CDR3 protein is CASSHRGNEQYF. The genes are TRBV4-3 and TRBJ2-7; checking the TCRdb D call of TRBD1 is not possible without DNA. The CDR3 is made up of 12 amino acids. From germline, CDR1 is LGHNA and CDR2 YSLEER.

This chain's CDR3 is CASSPQWRATYEQYF. This chain connects TRBV4-3 to TRBJ2-7; TCRdb names TRBD2, which stays unverified in the absence of DNA. This CDR3 contains 15 residues. The germline V gene encodes CDR1 LGHNA and CDR2 YSLEER.

The chain carries TRBV27 and TRBJ1-2; TCRdb proposes TRBD1, but this gene call is untestable without DNA. The CDR3 contains 13 residues. Per the germline V gene, CDR1 is MNHEY and CDR2 is SMNVEV (reference sequence). The chain's CDR3 is CASSSGGSYGYTF.

V gene TRBV5-1 combines with J gene TRBJ2-1; TCRdb names TRBD1, which stays unverified in the absence of DNA. Germline V gene data show CDR1 as SGHRS and CDR2 as YFSETQ. There are 15 residues in the CDR3. CDR3 in amino acids: CASSAGTGRVNEQFF.

This rearrangement joins TRBV24-1 to TRBJ1-2; the D call from TCRdb, TRBD1, cannot be confirmed without DNA. There are 15 residues in the CDR3. CDR1 and CDR2 (germline): KGHDR, SFDVKD. CDR3 amino acids: CATSDPRTEDYGYTF.

This chain uses TRBV9 with TRBJ2-1. There are 15 residues in the CDR3. Germline-derived CDR1 and CDR2 are SGDLS and YYNGEE. The chain's CDR3 is CASSPELTSYNEQFF.

The rearrangement uses TRBV24-1 and TRBJ2-5; TCRdb indicates TRBD1, and absent DNA this call remains unverified. CDR3 length equals 16 residues. Germline V gives CDR1 KGHDR, CDR2 SFDVKD. CDR3 sequence: CATSDNGQGRRETQYF.

The chain's CDR3 is CASSTGSQETQYF. The chain carries TRBV18 and TRBJ2-5. The CDR3 contains 13 residues. CDR1 and CDR2 from the germline V gene are KGHSH and LQKENI.